A selection of T cell receptor beta chains follows, all from one sample in a study of cytomegalovirus exposure and HLA in healthy donors. The data were produced by immunoSEQ multiplex PCR, yet TCRdb's version contains in-frame clones alone and is incomplete. The profile shows about 99,000 clones, around 79% of them singletons. The sample consisted of PBMCs. These receptor sequences come from a man aged 50 to 60 in good health and CMV-seropositive. Both conserved end residues are part of each CDR3. D genes are given only for firm matches. Clone sizes are given selectively: once, few, many, or a class where the clone is expanded.

TRBJ2-6	-	-	TRBV5-1	TGCGCCAGCAGCTTAGGGGGGGCTGGGGCCAACGTCCTGACTTTC	CASSLGGAGANVLTF
TRBJ2-7	TRBD2	-	TRBV6-1	TGTGCCAGCAGTGACCCCTCTAGCGGGAGGCCCTACGAGCAGTACTTC	CASSDPSSGRPYEQYF
TRBJ2-3	-	once	TRBV19	TGTGCCAGTAGTATAGGGCCCACAGATACGCAGTATTTT	CASSIGPTDTQYF
TRBJ2-7	TRBD1	few	TRBV13	TGTGCCAGCAGCTTAGCCCGGACAGGGGGCAACGAGCAGTACTTC	CASSLARTGGNEQYF
TRBJ2-3	TRBD2	-	TRBV18	TGTGCCAGCTCACCACAAGGGCTAGCGGGGAGCACAGATACGCAGTATTTT	CASSPQGLAGSTDTQYF
TRBJ2-4	TRBD2	-	TRBV5-1	TGCGCCAGCAGCTTGGGGCTAGCGGGAGGGCAGAACATTCAGTACTTC	CASSLGLAGGQNIQYF
TRBJ2-3	-	once	TRBV27	TGTGCCAGCAGTTCCCAGGGTTTGGGGAATACGCAGTATTTT	CASSSQGLGNTQYF
TRBJ2-7	TRBD1	-	TRBV5-1	TGCGCCAGCAGCTTGGAAGACAGGGAAACCTACGAGCAGTACTTC	CASSLEDRETYEQYF
TRBJ2-7	TRBD1	-	TRBV5-1	TGCGCCAGCAGCCCCCCCGGGACAGGGGTTGAGCAGTACTTC	CASSPPGTGVEQYF
TRBJ2-7	TRBD2	-	TRBV5-4	TGTGCCAGCAGCTCAATGAGCGGGGCTAACTACGAGCAGTACTTC	CASSSMSGANYEQYF
TRBJ2-5	-	few	TRBV4-1	TGCGCCAGCAGCCCCCGGGATAGCCTGTACCAAGAGACCCAGTACTTC	CASSPRDSLYQETQYF
TRBJ1-4	TRBD1	-	TRBV7-2	TGTGCCAGCAGCTTAGGTTCCGGACAGGGGGCAATCGGCGAAAAACTGTTTTTT	CASSLGSGQGAIGEKLFF
TRBJ2-7	TRBD2	-	TRBV4-2	TGTGCCAGCAGCCAAGATCACTATGTAGCGGGAGGATCCTACGAGCAGTACTTC	CASSQDHYVAGGSYEQYF
TRBJ1-5	-	-	TRBV11-2	TGTGCCAGCAGCTTAGAGCTCGATTCGGCCCAGCATTTT	CASSLELDSAQHF
TRBJ2-5	-	-	TRBV6-1	TGTGCCAGCAGTTTTGACAGAGCCGAGACCCAGTACTTC	CASSFDRAETQYF
TRBJ2-6	TRBD1	few	TRBV2	TGTGCCAGGTTAGACAGGGAAACGGGGGCCAACGTCCTGACTTTC	CARLDRETGANVLTF
TRBJ2-1	-	-	TRBV10-3	TGTGCCATCAGTGTAAAACAGGGCACTGAGCAGTTCTTC	CAISVKQGTEQFF
TRBJ1-2	-	-	TRBV5-4	TGTGCCAGCAGCCCCCCGCGGGGTTACTATGGCTACACCTTC	CASSPPRGYYGYTF
TRBJ2-7	-	few	TRBV7-2	TGTGCCAGCAGCTTCATTGGCAGCGCCCCGTTTTACGAGCAGTACTTC	CASSFIGSAPFYEQYF
TRBJ2-2	-	-	TRBV9	TGTGCCAGCAGTTATACGGGAGTCGCCGGGGAGCTGTTTTTT	CASSYTGVAGELFF
TRBJ2-5	-	-	TRBV7-6	TGTGCCAGCAGCTTAGACGCCAGACAGAAAGAGACCCAGTACTTC	CASSLDARQKETQYF
TRBJ2-3	-	-	TRBV6-9	TGTGCCAGCAGTCGGCGCGCGGCAGGGGGCACAGATACGCAGTATTTT	CASSRRAAGGTDTQYF
TRBJ2-7	TRBD2	few	TRBV27	TGTGCCAGCAGACAAGGACTAGCGGGGTTCCGCACGGCCTACGAGCAGTACTTC	CASRQGLAGFRTAYEQYF
TRBJ1-5	TRBD1	-	TRBV6-1	TGTGCCAGCGGGACAGGGTATAGCAATCAGCCCCAGCATTTT	CASGTGYSNQPQHF
TRBJ2-2	TRBD2	-	TRBV7-3	TGTGCCAGCAGCTTAAGGACTAGCGGAGGAACCGGGGAGCTGTTTTTT	CASSLRTSGGTGELFF
TRBJ2-7	TRBD1	few	TRBV6-1	TGTGCCAGCAGATATCAGGGGGTTCCCTACGAGCAGTACTTC	CASRYQGVPYEQYF
TRBJ1-2	-	-	TRBV28	TGTGCCAGCAACGGGGGTCTCGATGGCTACACCTTC	CASNGGLDGYTF
TRBJ1-6	TRBD1	-	TRBV28	TGTGCCAGCAGTTCAGGACAGGGGCAGTCACCCCTCCACTTT	CASSSGQGQSPLHF
TRBJ1-2	-	-	TRBV19	TGTGCCAGTAGTTCCAGAGACGGACAAAACTATGGCTACACCTTC	CASSSRDGQNYGYTF
TRBJ1-5	-	-	TRBV30	TGTGCCTGGAGTGATGGGCAGGGCAATCAGCCCCAGCATTTT	CAWSDGQGNQPQHF
TRBJ1-2	TRBD1	-	TRBV7-9	TGTGCCAGCAGACGACAGGGAGCCGCTAACTATGGCTACACCTTC	CASRRQGAANYGYTF
TRBJ2-7	TRBD2	-	TRBV23-1	TGCGCCAGCAGTGCGACTAGCGGGAGCCTCTACGAGCAGTACTTC	CASSATSGSLYEQYF
TRBJ2-5	TRBD1	-	TRBV7-6	TGTGCCAGCAGCTTCCCATTCCAGACAGGGGTTTTAGAGACCCAGTACTTC	CASSFPFQTGVLETQYF
TRBJ2-1	TRBD1	-	TRBV4-1	TGCGCCAGCAGCCTCCACGACAGGGGCAATGAGCAGTTCTTC	CASSLHDRGNEQFF
TRBJ2-4	-	-	TRBV5-1	TGCGCCAGCAGTTCGGGGTCGAGGGAAAACATTCAGTACTTC	CASSSGSRENIQYF
TRBJ1-1	TRBD1	-	TRBV29-1	TGCAGCGTTGTGGGTATACAGGGGGCGATGAACACTGAAGCTTTCTTT	CSVVGIQGAMNTEAFF
TRBJ2-3	-	-	TRBV2	TGTGCCAGCTTCGGCGGGCTCACAGATACGCAGTATTTT	CASFGGLTDTQYF
TRBJ1-5	TRBD1	-	TRBV7-8	TGTGCCAGCAGCCGAGGACAGGGGCGCAATCAGCCCCAGCATTTT	CASSRGQGRNQPQHF
TRBJ1-1	-	-	TRBV29-1	TGCAGCGTCTGGGGGCTGAACACTGAAGCTTTCTTT	CSVWGLNTEAFF
TRBJ1-6	-	-	TRBV30	TGTGCCTGGAGTAGGGGTGTTAATTCACCCCTCCACTTT	CAWSRGVNSPLHF
TRBJ1-5	-	-	TRBV30	TGTGCCTGGAGTGATCGAGGCTTTATTAATCAGCCCCAGCATTTT	CAWSDRGFINQPQHF
TRBJ1-1	-	few	TRBV30	TGTGCCTGGGACAGGACGAACACTGAAGCTTTCTTT	CAWDRTNTEAFF
TRBJ2-1	-	-	TRBV29-1	TGCAGCGTTAGGACTGGGAATGAGCAGTTCTTC	CSVRTGNEQFF
TRBJ2-3	-	-	TRBV6-5	TGTGCCAGCAGTTATCTTAGGGGTACGGCAGATACGCAGTATTTT	CASSYLRGTADTQYF
TRBJ2-2	-	-	TRBV7-2	TGTGCCAGCAGCATTTTTAGCGGGGAGCTGTTTTTT	CASSIFSGELFF
TRBJ1-1	-	-	TRBV28	TGTGCCAGCACCTGGGGGGGAGGTCACACTGAAGCTTTCTTT	CASTWGGGHTEAFF